This T cell receptor beta chain was sequenced in a study of T-cell memory formation after mild COVID-19. Study-level information: TCR clusters were mostly donor specific.

The study's findings and limits: A second wave expanding day 15 to 37 was CD4+-biased; contracting clones were balanced. Some SARS-CoV-2-responding clones were already detected in memory before infection.

The CDR3 consists of 13 residues. The V end lost 0 bases, the J end lost 3 bases, and 6 bases lay between the germline ends. Germline lookup yields CDR1 SGHDT and CDR2 YYEEEE. It was 5'RACE with constant-segment primers that produced the TCR alpha and TCR beta cDNA libraries, which carried sample barcodes and UMIs. One entry per CDR3 protein results from TCRdb running MiXCR on the 5' RACE reads. The sample holds about 110,000 distinct CDR3 sequences, 15% to 20% seen once. This clonotype was found a few times. Its matching antigen is unknown. Input material: PBMCs or a T cell subset sorted from them (not recorded which). This clonotype originated in a man aged 18 to 29 who had mild COVID-19 (a few samples of this study predate the infection). Cell type and time point are not known. The chain combines TRBV5-6 with TRBJ1-1; D remains ambiguous. CDR3 bases: TGTGCCAGCAGCTTGGACAGATACACTGAAGCTTTCTTT. Translation gives CASSLDRYTEAFF.